One T cell receptor beta chain is described in this entry. This specimen comes from a study of blood T cell repertoires in COVID-19. Across the study: Samples representing acute and convalescent COVID-19 were sourced from the United States, Italy and Spain. Sources were T cells, B-cell-depleted T cells, or PBMCs; the material itself was cDNA or gDNA.

In the original processing: Estimated nucleated cell counts came from reference gene primer amplification. Method: immunoSEQ multiplex PCR; TCRdb's copy keeps in-frame clones and lacks some. V and J calls and clone size are those listed in that table; D and trimming were worked out from the DNA. In the table there are about 60,000 clones, around 88% of which are singletons. The CDR3 runs 16 residues. Germline loops: CDR1 SNHLY, CDR2 FYNNEI. The junction had 10 bases not matched to a gene; V was cut back by 9 bases and J by 3 bases. This sequence originates from a man aged 55 to 70 with acute or convalescent COVID-19. The V gene is TRBV2, the J gene TRBJ2-6; 8 nucleotides align to TRBD1. The sample was peripheral blood. CDR3 coding DNA: TGTGCCAGGAGGACAGGGAGTATTGGTGGGGCCAACGTCCTGACTTTC. Translation: CARRTGSIGGANVLTF.